This TCR beta chain was identified during a study of early T cells in non-severe SARS-CoV-2 infection. TCRdb ran MiXCR on the 5' RACE reads and lists one entry per CDR3 protein. The sample includes some 66,000 distinct CDR3 sequences, roughly 9% of them seen just once. Trimming removed 1 base at V and 3 bases at J, with 8 bases between. The germline V gene has CDR1 DFQATT and CDR2 SNEGSKA (reference sequence). This CDR3 is 13 amino acids long. This chain uses TRBV20-1 with TRBJ2-3; D gene ambiguous. The receptor's source is an adult who was a healthcare worker with PCR-confirmed SARS-CoV-2 infection or an uninfected control (not recorded which). The sequencing sample was made of whole blood. The CDR3 DNA reads TGCAGTGCTAGAGTGGCAATAACAGATACGCAGTATTTT. This encodes CSARVAITDTQYF.